The 6 T cell receptor beta chains below were found in one sample sequenced in a study of identical twins. TCRdb itself ran the 5' RACE reads through MiXCR, one entry per CDR3 protein. The sample holds a few hundred thousand distinct CDR3 sequences, more than 9% seen once. These data were likewise used in another study, on yellow fever vaccine responses in identical twins.

Sequenced sample: PBMCs. The source is a woman between 18 and 29 years old in good health.

V is TRBV30 and J is TRBJ2-3; TRBD1 aligns across 11 bases. This CDR3 comprises 15 residues. Germline assignment: CDR1 GTSNPN and CDR2 SVGIG (reference sequence). V dropped 3 bases and J dropped 2; count of bases not matched to a gene: 4. CDR3 loop: CAWRGQGGHTDTQYF. As DNA, the CDR3 is TGTGCCTGGAGGGGACAGGGGGGACACACAGATACGCAGTATTTT.

This clonotype was counted at least ten times. This chain connects TRBV5-5 to TRBJ1-1, with a possible D match to TRBD1 (5 bases). The CDR3 sequence is 18 residues long. Germline values: CDR1 SGHKS, CDR2 YYEKEE (reference sequence). V lost 0 bases to trimming and J lost 3 bases, with 21 bases between them. The CDR3 is CASSLVGRESGWHTEAFF. The CDR3 region has the DNA TGTGCCAGCAGCTTGGTGGGCAGGGAAAGTGGATGGCACACTGAAGCTTTCTTT.

This clonotype was observed a few times. The chain joins TRBV12-3 or TRBV12-4 to TRBJ2-4; D tentatively fits TRBD1 or TRBD2 (5 bases each). This CDR3 region has 15 residues. With 6 bases removed from V and 8 bases from J, the gap between germline ends came to 20 bases. In DNA, the CDR3 is TGTGCCAGCAGACACCGGGACGGCCTTATAGACATTCAGTACTTC. This codes for CASRHRDGLIDIQYF.

This clonotype was observed many times. The genes are TRBV29-1 and TRBJ2-5; TRBD1 matches at 9 bases. J was trimmed by 5 bases and V by 6 bases; bases with no gene match: 7. The germline CDR1 and CDR2 sequences are SQVTM and ANQGSEA. The CDR3 runs 13 residues. The CDR3 protein is CSVGGGQGETQYF. DNA for the CDR3: TGCAGCGTGGGGGGAGGACAGGGGGAGACCCAGTACTTC.

At least ten counts were recorded for this clonotype. The V gene is TRBV5-1, the J gene TRBJ1-1, with D possibly matching TRBD1 (5 bases). CDR3 length: 15 amino acids. V was shortened by 3 bases and J by 3 bases, with 15 bases between the two germline ends. From germline, CDR1 is SGHRS and CDR2 YFSETQ. The DNA of the CDR3 is TGCGCCAGCAGCTCCCTACAGGCGTCGGACACTGAAGCTTTCTTT. Its translation is CASSSLQASDTEAFF.

This clonotype was observed at least ten times. The chain combines TRBV7-9 with TRBJ2-7; D is unresolved. CDR3 length equals 14 residues. CDR1 and CDR2 from the germline V gene are SEHNR and FQNEAQ (reference sequence). Trimming removed 4 bases from V and 3 bases from J, with 13 bases in between. The CDR3 is CASSSELRHYEQYF. In nucleotides, the CDR3 is TGTGCCAGCAGCTCCGAGCTGAGACACTACGAGCAGTACTTC.